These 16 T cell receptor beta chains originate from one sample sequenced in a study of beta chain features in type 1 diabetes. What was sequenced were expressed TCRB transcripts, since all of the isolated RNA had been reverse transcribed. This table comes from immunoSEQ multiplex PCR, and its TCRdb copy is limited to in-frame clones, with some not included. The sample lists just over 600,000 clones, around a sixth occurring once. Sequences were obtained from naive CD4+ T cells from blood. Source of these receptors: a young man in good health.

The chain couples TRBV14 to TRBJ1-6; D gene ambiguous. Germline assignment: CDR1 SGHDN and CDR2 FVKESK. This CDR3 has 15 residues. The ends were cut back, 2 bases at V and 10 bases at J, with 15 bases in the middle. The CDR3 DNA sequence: TGTGCCAGCAGCCAACGAATAATCCCCGGGTCACCCCTCCACTTT. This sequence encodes CASSQRIIPGSPLHF.

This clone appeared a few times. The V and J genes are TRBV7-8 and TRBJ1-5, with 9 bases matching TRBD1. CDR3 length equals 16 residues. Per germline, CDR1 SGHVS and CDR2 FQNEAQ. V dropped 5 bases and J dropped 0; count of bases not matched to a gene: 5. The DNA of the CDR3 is TGTGCCAGCAGCCACCGGGACAGGGCTAGCAATCAGCCCCAGCATTTT. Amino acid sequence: CASSHRDRASNQPQHF.

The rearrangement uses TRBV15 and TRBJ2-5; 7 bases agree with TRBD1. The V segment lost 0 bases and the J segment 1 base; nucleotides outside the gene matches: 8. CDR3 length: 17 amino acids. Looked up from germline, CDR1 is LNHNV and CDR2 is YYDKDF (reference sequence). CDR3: CATSRDPPAGGQETQYF. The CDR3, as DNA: TGTGCCACCAGCAGAGATCCTCCCGCAGGGGGCCAAGAGACCCAGTACTTC. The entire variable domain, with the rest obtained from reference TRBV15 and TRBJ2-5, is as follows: DAMVIQNPRYQVTQFGKPVTLSCSQTLNHNVMYWYQQKSSQAPKLLFHYYDKDFNNEADTPDNFQSRRPNTSFCFLDIRSPGLGDTAMYLCATSRDPPAGGQETQYFGPGTRLLVL.

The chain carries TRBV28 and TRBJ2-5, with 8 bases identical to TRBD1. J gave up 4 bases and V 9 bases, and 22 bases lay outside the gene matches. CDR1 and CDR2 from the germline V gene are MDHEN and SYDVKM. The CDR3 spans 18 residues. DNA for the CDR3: TGTGCCAGTGCGGATCGTCCGTGGGGGCAGGGGGCGCCAGAGACCCAGTACTTC. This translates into CASADRPWGQGAPETQYF.

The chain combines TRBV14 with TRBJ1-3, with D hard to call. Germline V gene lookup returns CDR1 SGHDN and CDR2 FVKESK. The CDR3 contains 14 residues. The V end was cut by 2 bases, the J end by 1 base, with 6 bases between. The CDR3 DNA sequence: TGTGCCAGCAGCCAATCCGGATCTGGAAACACCATATATTTT. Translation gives CASSQSGSGNTIYF.

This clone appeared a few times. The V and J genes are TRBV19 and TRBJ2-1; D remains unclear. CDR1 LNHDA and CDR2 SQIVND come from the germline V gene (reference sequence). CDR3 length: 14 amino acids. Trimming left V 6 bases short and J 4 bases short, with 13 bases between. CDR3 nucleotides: TGTGCCAGTAGCATATTAGGACCTTACAATGAGCAGTTCTTC. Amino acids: CASSILGPYNEQFF.

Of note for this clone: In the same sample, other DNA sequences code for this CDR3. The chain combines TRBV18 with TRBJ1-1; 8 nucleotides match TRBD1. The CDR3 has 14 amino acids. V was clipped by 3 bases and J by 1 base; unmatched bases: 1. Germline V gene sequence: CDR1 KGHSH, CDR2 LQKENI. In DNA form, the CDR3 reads TGTGCCAGCTCACCCCAGGGGGCGAACACTGAAGCTTTCTTT. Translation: CASSPQGANTEAFF.

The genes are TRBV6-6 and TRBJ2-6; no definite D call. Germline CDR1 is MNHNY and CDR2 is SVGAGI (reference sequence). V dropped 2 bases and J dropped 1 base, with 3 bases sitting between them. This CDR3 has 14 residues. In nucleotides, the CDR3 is TGTGCCAGCAGTTACGAGTCTGGGGCCAACGTCCTGACTTTC. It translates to CASSYESGANVLTF.

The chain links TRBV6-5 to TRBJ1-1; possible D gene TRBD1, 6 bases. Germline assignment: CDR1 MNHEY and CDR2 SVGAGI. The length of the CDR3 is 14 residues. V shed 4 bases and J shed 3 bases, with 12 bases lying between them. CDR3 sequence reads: CASSWGAGYTEAFF. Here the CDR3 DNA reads TGTGCCAGCAGTTGGGGGGCAGGCTACACTGAAGCTTTCTTT.

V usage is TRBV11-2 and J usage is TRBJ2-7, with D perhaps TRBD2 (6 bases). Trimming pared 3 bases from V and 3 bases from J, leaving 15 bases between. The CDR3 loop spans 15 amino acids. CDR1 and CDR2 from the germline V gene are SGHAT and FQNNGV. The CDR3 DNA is TGTGCCAGCAGCTTGGCTAGACTAGGGTACTACGAGCAGTACTTC. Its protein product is CASSLARLGYYEQYF.

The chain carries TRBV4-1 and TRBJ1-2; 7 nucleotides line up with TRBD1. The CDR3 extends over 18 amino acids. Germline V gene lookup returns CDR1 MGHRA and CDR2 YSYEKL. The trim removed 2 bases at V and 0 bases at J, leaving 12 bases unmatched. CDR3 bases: TGCGCCAGCAGCCAAAGACTGGTAGGGGACAGAGCTAACTATGGCTACACCTTC. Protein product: CASSQRLVGDRANYGYTF.

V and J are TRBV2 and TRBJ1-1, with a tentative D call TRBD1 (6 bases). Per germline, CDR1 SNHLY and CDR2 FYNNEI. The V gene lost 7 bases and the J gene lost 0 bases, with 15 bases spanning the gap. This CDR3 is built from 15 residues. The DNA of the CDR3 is TGTGCCAGCACGTTGGGGCAGGGGATGAACACTGAAGCTTTCTTT. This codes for CASTLGQGMNTEAFF.

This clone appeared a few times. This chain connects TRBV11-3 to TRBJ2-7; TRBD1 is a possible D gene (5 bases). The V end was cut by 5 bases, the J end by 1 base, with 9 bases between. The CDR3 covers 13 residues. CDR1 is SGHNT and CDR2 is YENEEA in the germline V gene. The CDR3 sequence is CASSPRQSYEQYF. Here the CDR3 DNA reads TGTGCCAGCAGCCCAAGACAGTCCTACGAGCAGTACTTC.

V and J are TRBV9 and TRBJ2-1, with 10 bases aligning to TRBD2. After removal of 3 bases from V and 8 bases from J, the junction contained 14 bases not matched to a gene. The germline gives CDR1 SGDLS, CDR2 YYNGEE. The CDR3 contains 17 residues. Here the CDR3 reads CASSGDLLAGPLYEQFF. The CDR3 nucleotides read TGTGCCAGCAGCGGTGACTTACTAGCGGGACCTCTCTATGAGCAGTTCTTC.

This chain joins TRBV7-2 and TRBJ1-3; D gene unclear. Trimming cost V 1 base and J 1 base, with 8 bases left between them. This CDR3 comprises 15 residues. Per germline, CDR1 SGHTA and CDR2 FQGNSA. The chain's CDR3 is CASSLGLLSGNTIYF. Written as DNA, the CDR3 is TGTGCCAGCAGCTTAGGACTCTTATCTGGAAACACCATATATTTT.

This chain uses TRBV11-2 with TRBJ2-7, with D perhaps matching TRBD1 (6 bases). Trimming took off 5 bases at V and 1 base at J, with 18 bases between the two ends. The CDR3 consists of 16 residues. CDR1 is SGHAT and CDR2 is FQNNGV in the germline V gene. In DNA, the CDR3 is TGTGCCAGCAGCACCGGGTACTGGACAGAATCCTACGAGCAGTACTTC. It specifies CASSTGYWTESYEQYF.